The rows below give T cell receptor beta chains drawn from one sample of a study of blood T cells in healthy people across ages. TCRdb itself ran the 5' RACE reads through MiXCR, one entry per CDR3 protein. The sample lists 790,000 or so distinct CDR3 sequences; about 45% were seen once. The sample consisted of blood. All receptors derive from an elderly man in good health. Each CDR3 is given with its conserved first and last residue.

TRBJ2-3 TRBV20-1 CSARGWTTINTQYF
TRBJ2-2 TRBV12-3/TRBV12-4 CASSFQGSTGELFF
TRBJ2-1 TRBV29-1 CSVDRDISYNEQFF
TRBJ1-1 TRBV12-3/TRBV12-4 CASSYDRRNTEAFF
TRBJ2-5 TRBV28 CASSSSGTGGFEQYF
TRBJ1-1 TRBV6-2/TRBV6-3 CASSYQTNRAEAFF
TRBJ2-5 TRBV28 CATQDSNKETQYF
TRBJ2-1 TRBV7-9 CASSGTGGSSYNEQFF
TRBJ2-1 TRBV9 CASTAGLASSEQFF
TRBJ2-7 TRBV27 CASSLSGEIQYF
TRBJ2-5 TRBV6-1 CASRILAEETQYF
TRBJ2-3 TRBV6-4 CASSDGLSSTDTQYF
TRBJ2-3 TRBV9 CASSQTSGRADTQYF
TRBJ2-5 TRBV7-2 CASSPSGGALETQYF
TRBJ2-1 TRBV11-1 CASSFGTSGTYNEQFF
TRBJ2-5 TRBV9 CASSQTPKETQYF
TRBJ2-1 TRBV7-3 CASSSGVAAYNEQFF
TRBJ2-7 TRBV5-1 CASSLAPEGFGDEQYF
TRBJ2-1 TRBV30 CGGDRGSNEQFF
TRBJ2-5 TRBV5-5 CATTSGWRQETQYF
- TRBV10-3 CAISGGRDRAYEQYF
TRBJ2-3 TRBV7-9 CASTKREGSTDTQYF
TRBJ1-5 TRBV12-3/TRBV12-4 CASTGDPNQPQHF
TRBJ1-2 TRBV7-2 CASSSTIQGAGYTF
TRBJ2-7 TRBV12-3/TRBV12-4 CASRPSGTYEQYF
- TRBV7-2 CASSLGWGEQYF
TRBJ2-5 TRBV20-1 CSARGRAGLQETQYF
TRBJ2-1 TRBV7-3 CASSSTSVSSYNEQFF
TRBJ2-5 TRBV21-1 CASSPKTGRWVLETQYF
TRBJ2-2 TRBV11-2 CASSLWGGELFF